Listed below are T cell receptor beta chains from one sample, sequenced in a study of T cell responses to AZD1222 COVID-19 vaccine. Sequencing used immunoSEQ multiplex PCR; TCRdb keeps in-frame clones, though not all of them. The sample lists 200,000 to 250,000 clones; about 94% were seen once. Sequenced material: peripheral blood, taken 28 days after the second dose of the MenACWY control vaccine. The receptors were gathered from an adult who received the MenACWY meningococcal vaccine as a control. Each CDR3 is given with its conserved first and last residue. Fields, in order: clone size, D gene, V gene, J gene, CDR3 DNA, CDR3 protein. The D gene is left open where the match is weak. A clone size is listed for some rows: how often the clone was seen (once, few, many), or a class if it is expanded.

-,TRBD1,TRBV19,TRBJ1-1,TGTGCCAGTAAGGACAGGGGAGGAGAAAACACTGAAGCTTTCTTT,CASKDRGGENTEAFF
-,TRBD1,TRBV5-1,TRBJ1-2,TGCGCCAGCAGCTTCGACAGGGAAACCTTCTTCTTC,CASSFDRETFFF
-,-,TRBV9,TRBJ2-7,TGTGCCAGCAGCGACGGGACTTACTACGAGCAGTACTTC,CASSDGTYYEQYF
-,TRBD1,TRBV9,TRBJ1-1,TGTGCCAGCAGACCAGACATGACAGGGCACACTGAAGCTTTCTTT,CASRPDMTGHTEAFF
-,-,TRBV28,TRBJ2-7,TGTGCCAGCGGCCTGGGGGCTTACGAGCAGTACTTC,CASGLGAYEQYF
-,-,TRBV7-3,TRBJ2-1,TGTGCCAGCAGCCCCGGGACTGCCACGCAGCCTTCCTACAATGAGCAGTTCTTC,CASSPGTATQPSYNEQFF
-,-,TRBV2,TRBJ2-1,TGTGCCAGCAGTCAAGGGGGGACCTCCTACAATGAGCAGTTCTTC,CASSQGGTSYNEQFF
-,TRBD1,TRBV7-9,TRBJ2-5,TGTGCCAGCAGCACGGAAAGCCCGGGACAGTTAGGGACCCAGTACTTC,CASSTESPGQLGTQYF
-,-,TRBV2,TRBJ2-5,TGTGCCAGCAGTGAACTTTGGGTGACAGGGGAGGGAGAGACCCAGTACTTC,CASSELWVTGEGETQYF
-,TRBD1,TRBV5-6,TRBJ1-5,TGTGCCAGCAGCTTGGGACAGGGAAGCAATCAGCCCCAGCATTTT,CASSLGQGSNQPQHF
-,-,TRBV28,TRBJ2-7,TGTGCCAGCAGTCCAGACGTAGCCTACGAGCAGTACTTC,CASSPDVAYEQYF
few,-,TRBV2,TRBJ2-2,TGTGCCAGTAAGAGGGGGAAATCACGCACCGGGGAGCTGTTTTTT,CASKRGKSRTGELFF
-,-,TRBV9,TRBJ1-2,TGTGCCAGCAGCGTAGGCCGGCCAAACTATGGCTACACCTTC,CASSVGRPNYGYTF
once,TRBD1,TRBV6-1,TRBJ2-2,TGTGCCAGCAGTGAACCAGGGACAGGGGCCGGGGAGCTGTTTTTT,CASSEPGTGAGELFF
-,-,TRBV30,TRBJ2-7,TGTGCCTGGATTACTTTTCGCAGGGGCTGGTACGAGCAGTACTTC,CAWITFRRGWYEQYF
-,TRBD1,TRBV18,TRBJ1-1,TGTGCCAGCACTGGACAGGCTGGAGGGACTGAAGCTTTCTTT,CASTGQAGGTEAFF
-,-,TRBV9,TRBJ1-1,TGTGCCAGCAGCGTGGGCGGGGACACTGAAGCTTTCTTT,CASSVGGDTEAFF
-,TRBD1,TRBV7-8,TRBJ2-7,TGTGCCAGCAGCACGGGACAGGGGGACTACGAGCAGTACTTC,CASSTGQGDYEQYF
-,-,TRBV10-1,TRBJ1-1,TGCGCCAGCACACGAACAGGGTTCTCCCCTGAAGCTTTCTTT,CASTRTGFSPEAFF
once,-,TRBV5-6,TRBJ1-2,TGTGCCAGCAGCTTTCAAGGGTCTAACTATGGCTACACCTTC,CASSFQGSNYGYTF
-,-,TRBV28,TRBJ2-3,TGTGCCAGCAGTTTGCAGGGGTCCGAATATGATACGCAGTATTTT,CASSLQGSEYDTQYF
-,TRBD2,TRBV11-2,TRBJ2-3,TGTGCCAGCAGCGGGGGACTAGCGGGAGACGCGGATACGCAGTATTTT,CASSGGLAGDADTQYF
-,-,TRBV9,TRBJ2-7,TGTGCCAGCAGCGCGGATGGGGGGGCGCCTCTCGAGCAGTACTTC,CASSADGGAPLEQYF
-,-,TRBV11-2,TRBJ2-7,TGTGCCAGCAGCTTAGTCGGCTACGAGCAGTACTTC,CASSLVGYEQYF
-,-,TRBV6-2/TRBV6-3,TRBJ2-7,TGTGCCAGCAGTCCCCCGTCGGCCTACGAGCAGTACTTC,CASSPPSAYEQYF
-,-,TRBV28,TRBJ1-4,TGTGCCAGCGGTCTGGCGACAAATGAAAAACTGTTTTTT,CASGLATNEKLFF
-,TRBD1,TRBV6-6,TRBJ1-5,TGTGCCAGCAGTTACATTACAGGGGGCAATCAGCCCCAGCATTTT,CASSYITGGNQPQHF
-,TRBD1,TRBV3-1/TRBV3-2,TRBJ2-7,TGTGCCAGCAGCCGACAGGGGTACGAGCAGTACTTC,CASSRQGYEQYF
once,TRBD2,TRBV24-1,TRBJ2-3,TGTGCCACCAGTGCTTGGACTAGCGGGGACCCGTTTCCAGATACGCAGTATTTT,CATSAWTSGDPFPDTQYF
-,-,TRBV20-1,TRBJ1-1,TGCAGTGCCAGCTTGGGTGGGGCTTTCTTT,CSASLGGAFF
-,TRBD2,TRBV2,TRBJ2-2,TGTGCCAGCATACGGCTAGCGGGACCCACCGGGGAGCTGTTTTTT,CASIRLAGPTGELFF
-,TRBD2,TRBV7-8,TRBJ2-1,TGTGCCAGCAGCTCGGGACTAGCGGGAGGACTTGAGCAGTTCTTC,CASSSGLAGGLEQFF
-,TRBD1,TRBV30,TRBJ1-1,TGTGCCTGGACGGTGGGACAGCTCCACACTGAAGCTTTCTTT,CAWTVGQLHTEAFF